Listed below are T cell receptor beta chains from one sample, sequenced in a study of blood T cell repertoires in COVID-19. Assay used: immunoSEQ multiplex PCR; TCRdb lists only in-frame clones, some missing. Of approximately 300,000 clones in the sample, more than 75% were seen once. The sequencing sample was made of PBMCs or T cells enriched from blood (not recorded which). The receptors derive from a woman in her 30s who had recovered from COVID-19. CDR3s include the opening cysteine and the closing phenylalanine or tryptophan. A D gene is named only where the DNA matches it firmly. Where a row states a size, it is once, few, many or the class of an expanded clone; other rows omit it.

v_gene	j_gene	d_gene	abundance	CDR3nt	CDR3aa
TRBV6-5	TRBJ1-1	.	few	TGTGCCAGCAAGGACAGACCCACTGAAGCTTTCTTT	CASKDRPTEAFF
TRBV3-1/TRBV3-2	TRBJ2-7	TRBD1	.	TGTGCCAGCAGCCATCGGGACAGGGTCTACGAGCAGTACTTC	CASSHRDRVYEQYF
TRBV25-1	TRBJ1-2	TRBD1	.	TGTGCCAGCAGTGAAAGGGACAGCTATGGCTACACCTTC	CASSERDSYGYTF
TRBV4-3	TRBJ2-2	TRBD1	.	TGCGCCAGCAGCCAGGAAGACAGGGGATTGTACACCGGGGAGCTGTTTTTT	CASSQEDRGLYTGELFF
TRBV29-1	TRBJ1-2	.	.	TGCAGCGCCCAACCGAGCAATCATGGCTACACCTTC	CSAQPSNHGYTF
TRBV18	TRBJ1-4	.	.	TGTGCCAGCTCACCCAACAATGGTCTAGGAGAAAAACTGTTTTTT	CASSPNNGLGEKLFF
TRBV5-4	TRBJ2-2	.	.	TGTGCCAGCAGCTTGAGTCGGCAGGGCAACACCGGGGAGCTGTTTTTT	CASSLSRQGNTGELFF
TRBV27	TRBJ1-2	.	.	TGTGCCAGCAGTCCCGGCGGCAGGGCCATGGGGGGCTACACCTTC	CASSPGGRAMGGYTF
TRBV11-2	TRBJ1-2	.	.	TGTGCCAGCAGCTTAGCCGGGGGGTGCACCTTC	CASSLAGGCTF
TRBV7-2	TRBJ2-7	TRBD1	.	TGTGCCAGCAGTTTTCTCCGGACAGGGCTATCCTACGAGCAGTACTTC	CASSFLRTGLSYEQYF
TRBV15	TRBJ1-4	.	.	TGTGCCACCAGCAGAGATGGGAGGAGTGAAAAACTGTTTTTT	CATSRDGRSEKLFF
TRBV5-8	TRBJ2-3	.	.	TGTGCCAGCAGCTCGCCAGGGGTGGGAGATACGCAGTATTTT	CASSSPGVGDTQYF
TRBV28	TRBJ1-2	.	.	TGTGCCAGCAGTTTCACCTGGGGGCTTGGTGGCTACACCTTC	CASSFTWGLGGYTF
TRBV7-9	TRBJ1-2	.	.	TGTGCCAGCAGCTCCCCAGGGACTGAGAACTATGGCTACACCTTC	CASSSPGTENYGYTF
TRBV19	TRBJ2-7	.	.	TGTGCCAGTAGTAGTCGTAATTATGCCTACGAGCAGTACTTC	CASSSRNYAYEQYF
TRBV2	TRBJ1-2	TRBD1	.	TGTGCCAGTAAAACAGGGGGAAATTCATATGGCTACACCTTC	CASKTGGNSYGYTF
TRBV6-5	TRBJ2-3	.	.	TGTGCCAGCAGCGTGGGAGGTAGAGATACGCAGTATTTT	CASSVGGRDTQYF
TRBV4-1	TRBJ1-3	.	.	TGCGCCAGCAGCCAGACGACATTCTCTGGAAACACCATATATTTT	CASSQTTFSGNTIYF
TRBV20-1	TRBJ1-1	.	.	TGCAGTGCTCCGGGGGACACTGAAGCTTTCTTT	CSAPGDTEAFF
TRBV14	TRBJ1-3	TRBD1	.	TGTGCCAGCAGCTCACAGGGGTGGGGCACCATATATTTT	CASSSQGWGTIYF
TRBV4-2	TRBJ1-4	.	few	TGTGCCAGCAGCCAAGAGGCAGGAATCAATGAAAAACTGTTTTTT	CASSQEAGINEKLFF
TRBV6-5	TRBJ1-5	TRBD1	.	TGTGCCAGCAGCATGGGACAGGGAAATCAGCCCCAGCATTTT	CASSMGQGNQPQHF
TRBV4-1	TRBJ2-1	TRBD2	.	TGCGCCAGCAGCCAAGATTTTTCAGTAGGGAGGGCGGATGGCAATGAGCAGTTCTTC	CASSQDFSVGRADGNEQFF
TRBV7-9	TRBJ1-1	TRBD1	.	TGTGCCAGCAGTACATTGGACAGGGGGAACACTGAAGCTTTCTTT	CASSTLDRGNTEAFF
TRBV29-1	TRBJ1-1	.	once	TGCAGCGTTGCGGGGAACCCGCGTGGGGGGGCGAACACTGAAGCTTTCTTT	CSVAGNPRGGANTEAFF
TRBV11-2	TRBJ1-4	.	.	TGTGCCAGCAGCTCTCTAGGATCCGGGGGGGATGAACTGTTTTTT	CASSSLGSGGDELFF
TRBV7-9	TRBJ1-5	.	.	TGTGCCGTCCCGACACCACCAAGCAATCAGCCCCAGCATTTT	CAVPTPPSNQPQHF
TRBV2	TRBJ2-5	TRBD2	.	TGTGCCAGCAAGACTAGCGGGCTCCAAGAGACCCAGTACTTC	CASKTSGLQETQYF
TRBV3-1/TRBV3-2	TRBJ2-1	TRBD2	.	TGTGCCAGCAGCCAAGATCATGGCCTAGCGGGGTCATACAATGAGCAGTTCTTC	CASSQDHGLAGSYNEQFF
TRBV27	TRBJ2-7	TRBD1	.	TGTGCCAGCAGTTCTGGACAGGGGCACGAGCAGTACTTC	CASSSGQGHEQYF
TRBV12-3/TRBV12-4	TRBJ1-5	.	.	TGTGCCAGCACCCCTCGGGAGCAGCCCCAGCATTTT	CASTPREQPQHF
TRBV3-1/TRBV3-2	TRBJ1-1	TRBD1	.	TGTGCCAGCAGCCAAGATACAGGGGTCTGGGGAGCTTTCTTT	CASSQDTGVWGAFF
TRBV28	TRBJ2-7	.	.	TGTGCCAGCAGTTTTGGAGGTCCCTACGAGCAGTACTTC	CASSFGGPYEQYF
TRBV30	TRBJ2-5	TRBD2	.	TGTGCCTGGAGTGTAGCTAGCGGGGAAGAGACCCAGTACTTC	CAWSVASGEETQYF
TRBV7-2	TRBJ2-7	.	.	TGTGCCAGCAGCTTAAGGGGTATCTACGAGCAGTACTTC	CASSLRGIYEQYF
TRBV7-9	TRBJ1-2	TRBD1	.	TGTGCCAGCAACGACAGGGGGGCCGAGTATGGCTACACCTTC	CASNDRGAEYGYTF
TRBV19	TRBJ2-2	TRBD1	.	TGTGCCAGTAGTACGAGGACAGGCGCCGGGACCGGGGAGCTGTTTTTT	CASSTRTGAGTGELFF
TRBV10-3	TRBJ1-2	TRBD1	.	TGTGCCATCAGGGGACAGGGGCAAGACTATGGCTACACCTTC	CAIRGQGQDYGYTF
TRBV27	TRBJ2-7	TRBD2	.	TGTGCCAGCAGTTCTCCCCTTAGCGGGCGCGACGAGCAGTACTTC	CASSSPLSGRDEQYF
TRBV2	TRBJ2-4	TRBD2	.	TGTGCCAGCAGTATGCTAGCGGGGGGGCTAGGAAACATTCAGTACTTC	CASSMLAGGLGNIQYF
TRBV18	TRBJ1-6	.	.	TGTGCCAGCTCGCACAGGGATAATTCACCCCTCCACTTT	CASSHRDNSPLHF
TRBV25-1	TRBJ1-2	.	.	TGTGCCAGCAGTGGGGTACTTGAGGTAGGCTATGGCTACACCTTC	CASSGVLEVGYGYTF
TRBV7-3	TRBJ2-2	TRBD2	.	TGTGCCAGCAGCTTGAGCGGGGGGCAGGCCGGGGAGCTGTTTTTT	CASSLSGGQAGELFF
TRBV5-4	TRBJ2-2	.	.	TGTGCCAGCAGCTTGGTCGGCAGCGCGGTTGACACCGGGGAGCTGTTTTTT	CASSLVGSAVDTGELFF
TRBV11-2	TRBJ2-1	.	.	TGTGCCAGCAGCTTCACTAGTGGGTCCTACAATGAGCAGTTCTTC	CASSFTSGSYNEQFF
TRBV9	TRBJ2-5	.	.	TGTGCCAGCAGCGCCCAGGGGGGGACAGGGACCCAGTACTTC	CASSAQGGTGTQYF
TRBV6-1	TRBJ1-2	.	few	TGTGCCAGCAGTGAACAAATTGGCGGGGGGTATGGCTACACCTTC	CASSEQIGGGYGYTF
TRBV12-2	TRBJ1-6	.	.	TGTGCAAGTCGCTCAAACACCGGGACTGGCAATTCACCCCTCCACTTT	CASRSNTGTGNSPLHF
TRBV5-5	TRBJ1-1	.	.	TGTGCCAGCAGCTTGATTCTATCCACTGAAGCTTTCTTT	CASSLILSTEAFF
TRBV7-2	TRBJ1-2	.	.	TGTGCCAGCAGCGGGTCAACAGGCTATGGCTACACCTTC	CASSGSTGYGYTF
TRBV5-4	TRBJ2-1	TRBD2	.	TGTGCCAGCAGCTTACTAGCGGGGATGCCCTCCTACAATGAGCAGTTCTTC	CASSLLAGMPSYNEQFF
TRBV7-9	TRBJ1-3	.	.	TGTGCCAGCAGCTCCCAGGGAGGGCGGTTAGACACCATATATTTT	CASSSQGGRLDTIYF
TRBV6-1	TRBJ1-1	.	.	TGTGCCAGCAGTGCCTTCGACAGATTAGATAACACTGAAGCTTTCTTT	CASSAFDRLDNTEAFF